This T cell receptor beta chain was sequenced for a study of cytomegalovirus exposure and HLA in healthy donors (TCRdb year 2017). About the study as a whole: An earlier analysis of under 600 of the donors reported more than 250 Gb of sequence data and 100 million to 140 million unique TCR beta sequences from roughly 180 million T cells. Donor age, sex, ethnicity and CMV serostatus were collected together with the repertoire data. Along with the approximately 670-subject first cohort, a separate validation cohort of over 90 different subjects was used. The later analysis used no new phenotypic data to find candidate immune exposures, relying instead on TCR beta sequences and their occurrence across donors. Typing coverage differed by locus: A, B, C, DRB1 and DQB1 were typed in roughly 620-630 donors, DQA1 in roughly 500, DPA1 in some 600, and DPB1 in just under 490. About 280 gigabases of sequencing data and about 92 million unique TCR sequences made up an early release that covered 640 HLA-typed donors. A later analysis re-analyzed previously published TCR beta repertoires from 666 donors and added high-resolution HLA genotyping to study TCR occurrence patterns. Every discovery cohort repertoire had been produced on one sequencing platform. Among the roughly 390 genotyped donors, roughly 80% belonged to the genetic ancestry cluster associated with self-reported Caucasian donors. On average, approximately 250,000 unique TCR beta nucleotide sequences were sequenced per donor among several hundred genotyped donors of the cohort, with roughly 18% of those sequences being non-productive. The T cell repertoires of some 670 subjects were profiled by immunosequencing and related to cytomegalovirus serostatus. The study aimed to test whether cataloging public T cell receptors could reveal signatures of past pathogen exposure. To decide whether each TCR beta V gene segment behaved as functional or pseudogenic, an earlier analysis of some 600 of the donors relied on high-throughput TCR beta sequencing. A later genetic analysis took genome-wide SNP genotypes for about three fifths of the 666 donors and used that subset as a discovery cohort. Both class I and class II loci were covered by HLA typing, at four-digit resolution. To predict cytomegalovirus infection status, the study brought together high-throughput TCR immunosequencing, statistical association of individual TCRs with disease status, and machine learning. Roughly 5 DR-DQ haplotypes were handled as single units for association and clustering, since linkage in the cohort was strong. The paper's findings and limits, for the study overall: It was suggested by the authors that the approach could potentially be generalized to other disease states and immunological phenotypes. Most TCR sequences were observed very rarely across donors, whereas some public TCRs were present in many individuals. Because some donors lacked HLA typing at each locus, the association tests relied only on the typed subset. The sequencing pipeline was judged likely to have produced a cluster of highly shared sequence variants as a technical artifact. In this cohort, only TCR beta chains were sequenced, and detectable features were limited by the absence of alpha or paired-chain data. Most CMV-associated TCR beta chains appeared to be HLA-restricted in a later analysis, and the HLA associations seemed to be driven largely by CMV exposure. Sequencing depth was assumed to be roughly uniform across donors in the presence/absence analyses, though that assumption may not hold. Correlated functional status among segregating V segments might reflect linkage disequilibrium, but an unknown experimental factor could not be ruled out. Broadly in line with IMGT annotations, most TCR beta V segments showed up in productive rearrangements about 87% or about 30% of the time in an earlier analysis of 450 to 750 of the donors. Assigning TCR associations to individual alleles was difficult when HLA alleles, especially DR and DQ, strongly co-occurred. Some IMGT-functional V segments, including TRBV6-2 and TRBV6-3, could not be told apart with the 87-base-pair reads, so those segments were excluded. Compared with the approximately 600-donor mean, donors in an Asian-associated ancestry cluster had fewer N-insertions in productive TCRs, according to a later genetic analysis. In a later analysis, about 16,000 TCR beta sequences were associated with specific HLA alleles at a false discovery rate of 0.05. A later analysis found that TCR association rates varied across HLA loci, with DRB1 alleles showing the most associated TCRs and HLA-C alleles the fewest. V-gene and J-gene trimming of TCR beta chains was associated with a missense DCLRE1C variant in a later genetic analysis, and the association was replicated in an independent cohort. A later analysis reported that several top co-occurrence clusters appeared linked to parvovirus B19, influenza, CMV and Epstein-Barr virus. The earlier analysis of almost 600 of the donors excluded approximately 15 rarely observed V segments, including chromosome 9 orphons, because counts were too low. A further reported finding was that TCR beta sequences accurately predicted the HLA-A and HLA-B alleles for most subjects in the first cohort. In a later analysis, HLA-associated TCR beta chains showed more clonal expansion and lower generation probabilities than non-associated chains that were equally common. The only immune exposure information available for the cohort was CMV serostatus. In both the original and validation cohorts, the classifier was reported to diagnose cytomegalovirus status with high specificity and sensitivity. In the study, 164 TCR beta chains were listed as associated with cytomegalovirus. Three of the identified cytomegalovirus-associated TCR beta chains were confirmed in vitro to be specific for cytomegalovirus antigens.

CDR1 is given as SGHAT and CDR2 as FQNNGV, both from the germline V gene. V is cut by 1 base and J by 4 bases, and the space between the germline ends is 22 bases. The CDR3, cysteine through phenylalanine, is 18 amino acids long. Of the read, only the CDR3 DNA is kept; its 54 bases are in frame from base 1. Receptor libraries were prepared by the immunoSEQ multiplex PCR assay. For the multiplex PCR, a mixture combining 60 forward primers for TCR Vbeta segments and 13 reverse primers for TCR Jbeta segments was used. The CDR3 region of rearranged TCR beta genes was amplified from genomic DNA by a multiplex PCR assay. The Illumina HiSeq System was used to sequence the amplified TCR beta libraries as 87-base-pair reads. In the authors' own workflow: In a later analysis, some 80 million unique TCR beta chains were counted across the approximately 640 repertoires, and about 9.9 million of these chains were shared by at least two donors. A nearest-neighbor algorithm error-corrected the raw reads and collapsed the reads into unique sequences, merging closely related sequences to remove PCR and sequencing errors. To assign V, D and J gene segments, CDR3 sequences were aligned to IMGT reference sequences. For a sequence to be retained, a match of at least six nucleotides to both a V gene segment and a J gene segment was required. Rearrangements were classified as productive when the CDR3 lacked stop codons and remained in frame with V and J, and all other rearrangements were classified as non-productive. Following IMGT convention, CDR3 was defined as the stretch from the second conserved V-encoded cysteine to the conserved J-encoded phenylalanine. The earlier analysis of around 640 of the donors excluded sequences that lacked an unambiguous match to a single V gene segment. An earlier analysis of some 610 of the donors called V segments functional above 56.7% productive rearrangements and segregating when the between-donor standard deviation exceeded 5%. A statistical classification framework was built for diagnosing cytomegalovirus status from the catalog of TCR beta chain sequences. V and J gene assignment, in a later analysis, came from comparing TCR nucleotide sequences with IMGT/GENE-DB human TR gene sequences. The TCRdist pipeline was used in a later analysis to assign CDR3 sequences and most-parsimonious VDJ recombination scenarios. A later analysis defined each TCR beta chain by its CDR3 amino acid sequence plus V-gene family, and excluded reads lacking a unique V-gene family. In a later analysis, 450 to 600 highly shared, low-generation-probability nucleotide sequences were removed to address suspected cross-contamination and a sequencing artifact. In a later analysis, a clonal expansion index was calculated for each public chain from normalized within-repertoire ranks of inferred template counts. A later analysis computed generation probabilities with a VDJ recombination model fitted to out-of-frame rearrangements, and checked the results against IGoR. Hypergeometric tests were used in a later analysis to score TCR-TCR, TCR-HLA and TCR-CMV co-occurrence, with a repertoire-size bias correction applied to the TCR pairs. To estimate false discovery rates, a later analysis permuted the HLA or CMV assignments 20 times. A later analysis grouped co-occurring TCRs with DBSCAN, adding TCRdist sequence similarity when clustering within HLA-allele-positive subsets. Repertoires with fewer than 30,000 or more than 120,000 public chains were left out of co-occurrence clustering, as were about five repertoires with anomalous nucleotide sharing. The clones in this table, taken by TCRdb from immuneACCESS, are in-frame only. Not every clone is retained; where verified, under half of the shortfall comes from an unresolved V gene, and the cause of the rest is unknown. Clonal size and the V and J genes are those of that table, whereas D and trimming came from the DNA. This sample holds under 200,000 clones; 80% were observed only once. The ten largest clonotypes hold just over 4.5% of the sample.

Worth noting for this clone: The antigen this receptor binds is unknown. One base away there is no much larger clone; base qualities are not given.

The cohort consisted of fewer than 700 healthy bone marrow donors. Cohort members were all nominally healthy when sampled, although unrecorded immune exposures were likely present. The donor was CMV seropositive and was included in the group of 250 to 350 seropositive cohort members. Each donor provided a peripheral blood sample, and peripheral blood mononuclear cells were used for TCR beta sequencing. Genomic DNA extraction from the blood cell samples was performed with the Qiagen DNeasy Blood Extraction Kit. Recombination joined TRBV11-2 with TRBJ1-2; TRBD1 is a possible D gene, resting on 6 matching bases. The specimen sequenced was PBMCs. This clonotype originated in a woman between 45 and 65 years old in good health and CMV-seropositive. The CDR3 loop reads CASSLAGKAGALSYGYTF. The nucleotide sequence is given as TGTGCCAGCAGCTTAGCAGGGAAGGCAGGGGCGTTATCCTATGGCTACACCTTC. The CDR3, completed at both ends by the reference TRBV11-2 and TRBJ1-2 genes, gives the full variable domain EAGVAQSPRYKIIEKRQSVAFWCNPISGHATLYWYQQILGQGPKLLIQFQNNGVVDDSQLPKDRFSAERLKGVDSTLKIQPAKLEDSAVYLCASSLAGKAGALSYGYTFGSGTRLTVV.